These 16 T cell receptor beta chains originate from one sample sequenced in a study of blood T cells in healthy people across ages. Together with a sample-barcoded 5' primer, a J-beta primer mix was included in a second PCR lasting about 6 to 12 cycles. TCRdb reprocessed the 5' RACE reads via MiXCR and lists one record per CDR3 protein. The data contain some 880,000 distinct CDR3 sequences, roughly 40% of them singletons. Sequenced input: blood. All receptors come from a man between 18 and 35 years old in good health.

The rearrangement links TRBV20-1 to TRBJ2-5; D ambiguous. Between the trimmed V and J ends, which lost 5 bases and 4 bases, there was a span of 17 bases. Germline-derived CDR1 and CDR2 are DFQATT and SNEGSKA (reference sequence). The CDR3 extends over 14 amino acids. CDR3 protein: CSAALDRAVETQYF. CDR3 coding DNA: TGCAGTGCTGCCCTCGACCGGGCCGTAGAGACCCAGTACTTC.

This chain joins TRBV7-2 and TRBJ1-2; 7 bases line up with TRBD1. Germline CDR1 and CDR2: SGHTA and FQGNSA. The CDR3 is 16 amino acids. V lost 8 bases, J lost 6 bases, and 18 bases stayed unmatched. The CDR3 DNA reads as TGTGCCAGCCGCAGAAATACAGGGGAATCGGACAATGGCTACACCTTC. Translating gives CASRRNTGESDNGYTF.

This clonotype has ten or more counts. This chain uses TRBV6-6 with TRBJ2-7; D possibly corresponds to TRBD1 (5 bases). Germline loops: CDR1 MNHNY, CDR2 SVGAGI (reference sequence). This CDR3 has 11 amino acids. The V end lost 6 bases, the J end lost 4 bases, and 7 bases lay between the germline ends. The CDR3 reads CASSRQYEQYF. The CDR3 DNA follows: TGTGCCAGCAGCCGACAGTACGAGCAGTACTTC.

V is TRBV20-1 and J is TRBJ1-5; TRBD1 might be the D (5 bases). Trimming took 1 base from V and 0 from J, leaving 10 bases between them. CDR3 length: 15 amino acids. The germline V gene encodes CDR1 DFQATT and CDR2 SNEGSKA (reference sequence). For the CDR3, the DNA is TGCAGTGCTAGAGTGACAGTATATAGCAATCAGCCCCAGCATTTT. This codes for CSARVTVYSNQPQHF.

The chain recombines TRBV10-2 with TRBJ2-1; 10 bases fit TRBD2. CDR1 is WSHSY and CDR2 is SAAADI in the germline V gene. The ends lost 4 bases at V and 9 bases at J; junction bases unmatched: 6. The CDR3 has 14 amino acids. The CDR3 is CASSASSGGGEQFF. DNA for the CDR3: TGCGCCAGCAGTGCTTCTAGCGGGGGTGGTGAGCAGTTCTTC.

This clonotype showed up many times. The chain uses TRBV12-3 or TRBV12-4 and TRBJ2-5, with a tentative D call TRBD2 (5 bases). Trimming shortened V by 6 bases and J by 5 bases, and 10 bases separated the two germline ends. CDR3 size: 12 residues. CDR3 loop: CASSSRRETQYF. Here the CDR3 DNA reads TGTGCCAGCAGCAGCAGGAGGGAGACCCAGTACTTC.

This clonotype has ten or more counts. This chain uses TRBV3-1 with TRBJ2-7; the D is unclear. CDR3 size: 15 residues. V was shortened by 4 bases and J by 2 bases, with 15 bases between the two germline ends. Looked up from germline, CDR1 is LGHDT and CDR2 is YNNKEL (reference sequence). The CDR3 is CASSPTGGSTYEQYF. CDR3 nucleotides: TGTGCCAGCAGCCCAACGGGCGGCTCTACCTACGAGCAGTACTTC.

The chain combines TRBV6-6 with TRBJ1-1; TRBD1 might be the D (5 bases). Trimming left V 0 bases short and J 4 bases short, with 12 bases between. Germline CDR1 and CDR2: MNHNY and SVGAGI (reference sequence). This CDR3 is built from 15 residues. CDR3 nucleotides: TGTGCCAGCAGTTACTCCGGGACTCAGGGCACTGAAGCTTTCTTT. The encoded protein is CASSYSGTQGTEAFF.

Ten or more counts support this clonotype. This rearrangement joins TRBV20-1 to TRBJ1-2, with D uncertain. The CDR3 has 14 amino acids. The germline gives CDR1 DFQATT, CDR2 SNEGSKA (reference sequence). The V end was cut by 6 bases, the J end by 2 bases, with 16 bases between. CDR3 amino acids: CSAPGPGANYGYTF. CDR3 nucleotide sequence: TGCAGTGCCCCCGGGCCGGGCGCGAACTATGGCTACACCTTC.

The rearrangement joins TRBV6-2 or TRBV6-3 to TRBJ2-7, with D hard to call. Germline lookup yields CDR1 MNHEY and CDR2 SVGEGT. The CDR3 is 12 amino acids. Deletions cut 2 bases from V and 4 bases from J, with 6 bases between. Here the CDR3 reads CASSYGLYEQYF. CDR3 sequence (DNA): TGTGCCAGCAGTTACGGGCTATACGAGCAGTACTTC.

Details on this clonotype: Germline and junction disagree at one end, which may indicate a read error. V usage is TRBV6-6 and J usage is TRBJ1-6; no reliable D call. CDR3 size: 14 residues. Germline V gives CDR1 MNHNY, CDR2 SVGAGI (reference sequence). The CDR3 here is CACSLVRDNSPLHF. CDR3 DNA: TGTGCCTGCAGTCTAGTCCGGGATAATTCACCCCTCCACTTT.

On this clonotype itself: This may stem from a read error, because a much larger clone lies one nucleotide away. The chain has TRBV12-3 or TRBV12-4 and TRBJ2-3; 15 nucleotides align to TRBD2. The CDR3 runs to 20 residues. V was pared by 3 bases and J by 7 bases, with 17 bases of the junction left unmatched. This CDR3 reads CASSLVRRGLAGGNPNTQYF. In DNA form, the CDR3 reads TGTGCCAGCAGTTTGGTCCGACGTGGACTAGCGGGGGGGAATCCAAATACGCAGTATTTT.

For this clonotype: This may arise from a read error, as a much more abundant clone is one base away. The V gene is TRBV7-3, the J gene TRBJ2-3; 10 bases line up with TRBD1. This CDR3 comprises 16 residues. From germline, CDR1 is SGHTA and CDR2 FQGTGA. For the CDR3, the DNA is TGTGCCTGCAGCTTAGGACAGGGGGTTTTCGCAGATACGCAGTATTTT. Residues: CACSLGQGVFADTQYF.

The chain couples TRBV7-9 to TRBJ2-5; D may be TRBD2 (6 bases). This CDR3 is 15 amino acids long. Germline V gene sequence: CDR1 SEHNR, CDR2 FQNEAQ (reference sequence). Trimming took off 0 bases at V and 5 bases at J, with 13 bases between the two ends. The chain's CDR3 is CASSLAMGGKETQYF. Here the CDR3 DNA reads TGTGCCAGCAGCTTAGCGATGGGGGGTAAGGAGACCCAGTACTTC.

The chain employs TRBV14 and TRBJ1-1; the D gene is possibly TRBD1 (5 bases). Germline CDR1 SGHDN, CDR2 FVKESK. This CDR3 spans 16 amino acids. The ends were cut back, 5 bases at V and 5 bases at J, with 21 bases in the middle. The CDR3 bases are TGTGCCAGCAGCTCGGGAGGGGCAACCTTGGGGACTGAAGCTTTCTTT. It yields the protein CASSSGGATLGTEAFF. Using reference TRBV14 and TRBJ1-1 for the parts outside the CDR3, the full variable domain is EAGVTQFPSHSVIEKGQTVTLRCDPISGHDNLYWYRRVMGKEIKFLLHFVKESKQDESGMPNNRFLAERTGGTYSTLKVQPAELEDSGVYFCASSSGGATLGTEAFFGQGTRLTVV.

This clonotype has a single count. V gene TRBV7-9 combines with J gene TRBJ2-3; tentative D call: TRBD2 (6 bases). Deletions cut 3 bases from V and 1 base from J, with 14 bases between. This CDR3 has 16 amino acids. From germline, CDR1 is SEHNR and CDR2 FQNEAQ (reference sequence). The CDR3 spells CASSFIGGARTDTQYF. CDR3 in DNA: TGTGCCAGCAGCTTCATTGGCGGGGCCCGCACAGATACGCAGTATTTT.